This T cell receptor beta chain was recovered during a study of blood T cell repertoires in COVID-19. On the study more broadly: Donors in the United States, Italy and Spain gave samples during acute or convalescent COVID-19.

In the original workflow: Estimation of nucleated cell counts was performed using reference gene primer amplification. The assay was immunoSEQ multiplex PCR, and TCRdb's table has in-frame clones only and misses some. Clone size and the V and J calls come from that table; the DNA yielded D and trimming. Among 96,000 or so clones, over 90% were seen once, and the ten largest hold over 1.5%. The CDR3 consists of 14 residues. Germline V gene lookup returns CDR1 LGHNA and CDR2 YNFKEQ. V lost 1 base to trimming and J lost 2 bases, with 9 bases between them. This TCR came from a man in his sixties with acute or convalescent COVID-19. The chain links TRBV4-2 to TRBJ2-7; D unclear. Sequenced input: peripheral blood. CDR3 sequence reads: CASSQAGGAYEQYF. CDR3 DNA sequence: TGTGCCAGCAGCCAAGCCGGCGGAGCCTACGAGCAGTACTTC.